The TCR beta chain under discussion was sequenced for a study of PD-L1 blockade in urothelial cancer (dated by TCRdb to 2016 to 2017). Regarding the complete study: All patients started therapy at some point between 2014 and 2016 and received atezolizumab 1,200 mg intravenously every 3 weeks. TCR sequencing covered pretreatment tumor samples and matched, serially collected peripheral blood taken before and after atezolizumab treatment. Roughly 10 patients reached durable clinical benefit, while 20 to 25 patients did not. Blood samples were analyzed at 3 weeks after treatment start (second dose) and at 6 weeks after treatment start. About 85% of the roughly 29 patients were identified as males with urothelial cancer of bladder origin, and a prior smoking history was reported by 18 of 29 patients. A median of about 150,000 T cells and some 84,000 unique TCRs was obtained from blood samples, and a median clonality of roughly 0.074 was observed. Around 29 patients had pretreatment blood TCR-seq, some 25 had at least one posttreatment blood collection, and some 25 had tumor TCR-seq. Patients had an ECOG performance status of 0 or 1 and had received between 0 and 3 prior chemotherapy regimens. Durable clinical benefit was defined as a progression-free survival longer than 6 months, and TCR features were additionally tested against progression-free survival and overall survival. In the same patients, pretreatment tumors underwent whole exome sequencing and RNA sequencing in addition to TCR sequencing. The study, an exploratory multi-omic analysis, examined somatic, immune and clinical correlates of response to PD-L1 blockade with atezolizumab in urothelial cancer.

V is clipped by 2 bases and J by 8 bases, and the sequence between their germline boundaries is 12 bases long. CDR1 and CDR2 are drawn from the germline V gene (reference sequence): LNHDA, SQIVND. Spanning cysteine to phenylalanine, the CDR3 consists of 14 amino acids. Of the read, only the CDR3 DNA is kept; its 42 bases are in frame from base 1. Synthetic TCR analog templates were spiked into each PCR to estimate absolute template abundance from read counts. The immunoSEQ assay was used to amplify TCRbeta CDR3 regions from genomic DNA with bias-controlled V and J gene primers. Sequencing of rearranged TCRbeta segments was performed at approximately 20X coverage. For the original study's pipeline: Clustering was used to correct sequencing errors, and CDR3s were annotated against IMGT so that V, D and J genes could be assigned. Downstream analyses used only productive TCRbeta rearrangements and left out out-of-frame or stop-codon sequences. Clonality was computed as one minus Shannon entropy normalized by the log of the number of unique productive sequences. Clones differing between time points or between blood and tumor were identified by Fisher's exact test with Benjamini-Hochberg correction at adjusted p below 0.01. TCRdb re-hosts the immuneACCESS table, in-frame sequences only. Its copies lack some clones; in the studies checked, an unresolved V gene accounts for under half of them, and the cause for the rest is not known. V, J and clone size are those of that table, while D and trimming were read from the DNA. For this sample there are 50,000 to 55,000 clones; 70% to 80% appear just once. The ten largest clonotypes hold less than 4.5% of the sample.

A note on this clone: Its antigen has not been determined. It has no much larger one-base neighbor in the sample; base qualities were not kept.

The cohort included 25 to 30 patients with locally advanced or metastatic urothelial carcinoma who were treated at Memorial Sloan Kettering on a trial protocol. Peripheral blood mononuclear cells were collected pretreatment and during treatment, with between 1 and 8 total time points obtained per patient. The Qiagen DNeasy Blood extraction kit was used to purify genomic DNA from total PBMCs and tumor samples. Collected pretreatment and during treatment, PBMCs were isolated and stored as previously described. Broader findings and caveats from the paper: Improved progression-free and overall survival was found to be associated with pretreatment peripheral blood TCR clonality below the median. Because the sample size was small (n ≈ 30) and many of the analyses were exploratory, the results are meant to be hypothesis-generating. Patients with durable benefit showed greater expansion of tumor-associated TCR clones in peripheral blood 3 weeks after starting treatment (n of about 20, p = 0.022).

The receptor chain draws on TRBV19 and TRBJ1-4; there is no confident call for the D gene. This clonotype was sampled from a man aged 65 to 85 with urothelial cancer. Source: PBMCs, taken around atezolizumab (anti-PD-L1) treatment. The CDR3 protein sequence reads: CASSIKARGEKLFF. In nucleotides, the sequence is TGTGCCAGTAGTATAAAGGCTAGAGGGGAAAAACTGTTTTTT.